This T cell receptor (beta chain) comes out of a study of T-cell reconstitution after alpha-beta-depleted transplantation in children. V gave up 4 bases and J gave up 7 bases; unmatched junction bases: 8. The CDR3 is 14 amino acids. Looked up from germline, CDR1 is SGHKS and CDR2 is YYEKEE (reference sequence). Unique molecular identifiers were used to barcode this TCRbeta library. Each CDR3 protein gets one entry after TCRdb re-called the PCR reads with MiXCR. This table has about 360,000 distinct CDR3 sequences, roughly 15% appearing once. The chain combines TRBV5-5 with TRBJ2-5; the match to TRBD1 covers 9 bases. The receptor was derived from a human donor who donated a stem cell graft to a child with Fanconi anemia. Sequencing used PBMCs, obtained from the stem cell graft. The CDR3 reads CASSVLQGAWTQYF. The CDR3, as DNA: TGTGCCAGCAGCGTACTACAGGGGGCATGGACCCAGTACTTC.